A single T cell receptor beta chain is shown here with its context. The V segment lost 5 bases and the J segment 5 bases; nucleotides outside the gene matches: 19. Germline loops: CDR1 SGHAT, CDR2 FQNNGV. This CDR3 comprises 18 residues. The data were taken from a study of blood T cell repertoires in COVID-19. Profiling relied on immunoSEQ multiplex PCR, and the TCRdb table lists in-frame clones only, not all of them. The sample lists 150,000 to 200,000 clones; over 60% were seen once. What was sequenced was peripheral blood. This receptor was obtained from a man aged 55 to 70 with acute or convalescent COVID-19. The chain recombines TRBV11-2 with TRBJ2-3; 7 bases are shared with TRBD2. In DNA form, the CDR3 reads TGTGCCAGCAGCCCGAAACCGACCGGCCGGGGGAGGGTAGATACGCAGTATTTT. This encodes CASSPKPTGRGRVDTQYF.